This T cell receptor (beta chain) was profiled in a study of shared clonotypes between healthy human individuals (dated by TCRdb to the early 2020s). A note on the overall study: A couple of women and three men aged 18 to 49 years were included in the cohort. Leukapheresis yielded between about 0.9 and 10 billion PBMCs per donor. To increase sequencing depth and limit assay-specific biases, TCR repertoire library preparation and sequencing were carried out by different laboratories using diverse techniques. Blood TCR repertoires of roughly five healthy adults were deeply sequenced to estimate repertoire size and the extent of clonotype sharing between individuals.

TCR CDR3 regions were amplified from genomic DNA by multiplex PCR using the deep immunoSEQ assay. For each cell subset, the extracted genomic DNA was distributed evenly across all wells of several immunoSEQ 96-well plates, and each plate served as one replicate. Each replicate PCR for unsorted PBMC received about 0.3 ug genomic DNA, equal to about 30,000 T cell genomes. Genomic DNA from unsorted PBMC was sequenced over ten immunoSEQ deep assay plates. Purified libraries were measured with a Qubit 3.0 fluorometer, size-checked on a Bioanalyzer 2100, and measured again with the KAPA Library Quantification kit. Every immunoSEQ 96-well plate was sequenced on a dedicated single-read 150-cycle Illumina NextSeq 550 flow cell. Per the source publication's procedure: Because the immunoSEQ output included only junctional sequences and no quality scores, the filtering could not be the same as the filtering used for full-length reads. To assign V/J genes and CDR3, sequences were annotated using PyIR, a Python wrapper for IgBLAST v1.9, with IMGT germline references. Any read was removed if the V/J assignment was weak (E-value above 1e-6), the CDR3 was missing, or the read contained stop codons, out-of-frame junctions, or ambiguous translated residues. V3J clonotypes were defined as sequences sharing an identical inferred V gene, J gene, and CDR3 amino acid sequence. To compute the percentage overlap between repertoires, the number of shared unique clonotypes was divided by the size of the smaller repertoire. RTK rarefaction, the Chao1 estimator, and Recon v2.1 estimates of unobserved clonotypes were used to assess repertoire richness. TCRdb holds this immuneACCESS table with in-frame rearrangements only. Some clones are missing; in checked studies, unresolved V genes explain under half, and the rest has no known cause. The V and J calls and clone size come from that table; D and trimming were worked out from the DNA. Within this sample are about 490,000 clones, with about 78% of them counted one time only. The ten biggest clones cover 9.5% to 15% of the sample.

Healthy HIV-negative adults with no recently reported acute infections or vaccinations were included as donors. Only Caucasian adults living in Nashville, Tennessee, USA were represented among the donors. For unsorted samples, 70 million to 95 million PBMCs were counted, and genomic DNA was extracted using the QIAamp DNA Blood Mini kit. Blood was collected by leukapheresis, and PBMCs were isolated by Ficoll-Histopaque density gradient centrifugation and then cryopreserved in liquid nitrogen vapor phase. Trimming accounts for 5 bases at V and 3 bases at J, while the number of junction bases matched to no gene is 7. Reading from cysteine to phenylalanine, the CDR3 counts 16 amino acids. Only the CDR3 region is kept as DNA, spanning 48 bases read in frame from base 1. The germline V gene (reference sequence) specifies SEHNR as CDR1 and FQNEAQ as CDR2. The full study reports these points: Pairwise subsampling led to the expectation that sequencing depth would affect the degree of clonotype sharing among donors. Only blood was sampled, and tissue TCR repertoires likely differ from those in blood. The genetic and exposure-history diversity represented was limited by the small number of donors.

To note about this clone: Its antigen is not yet known. The sample holds no much larger clone one base away, and base qualities are not on file.

Specimen: PBMCs. This clonotype was sampled from a woman aged 35 to 49 in good health. Some clones in this sample may be carry-over from other donors' samples. The sequence links TRBV7-9 to TRBJ2-1, with 10 bases matching TRBD1. CDR3 region: CASSIWTGGDYNEQFF. Read as DNA, the sequence is TGTGCCAGCAGCATTTGGACAGGGGGTGACTACAATGAGCAGTTCTTC.